This T cell receptor beta chain emerged from a study of shared clonotypes between healthy human individuals. In the study overall: CD8 memory received one plate per donor, CD8 naive two, CD4 memory three and CD4 naive three.

Study observations and caveats: The small donor group covered limited genetic and exposure diversity. For naive CD4 cells, around 5% of clonotypes were shared across a few donors.

Cells designated naive CD8 were CD45RO-negative and were positively selected for CCR7, with terminally differentiated effector memory CD45RA+ cells excluded. TCRdb keeps only in-frame clones here, not all; method: immunoSEQ multiplex PCR. The repertoire has 550,000 to 600,000 clones, roughly 98% of them found once; the top ten carry 0.3%. With 0 bases removed from V and 0 bases from J, the gap between germline ends came to 7 bases. Germline assignment: CDR1 SGDLS and CDR2 YYNGEE. The CDR3 extends over 14 amino acids. On this clone itself: The antigen is undetermined.

The sequence derives from a man aged 25-45 years in good health. This chain links TRBV9 with TRBJ2-7; D may correspond to TRBD1 or TRBD2 (5 bases each). Sequencing used naive CD8+ T cells sorted from blood. The CDR3 nucleotides read TGTGCCAGCAGCGTAGGGGGACCCTCCTACGAGCAGTACTTC. Amino acids: CASSVGGPSYEQYF.